This T cell receptor beta chain is from a study of PD-L1 blockade in urothelial cancer. Study summary: Males with bladder-origin urothelial cancer constituted most of the roughly 29 patients. The study recovered a median of about 150,000 T cells per blood sample.

Germline V CDR1 and CDR2: KGHSH, LQKENI. The CDR3 consists of 16 residues. J lost 3 bases, V lost 3 bases, and 9 bases had no gene match. Clones were read by immunoSEQ multiplex PCR, and TCRdb kept only the in-frame ones, dropping some. The data show 70,000 or so clones, approximately 80% seen once. Urothelial carcinoma affected the patients, and it was locally advanced or metastatic. The chain links TRBV18 to TRBJ2-7; 9 bases agree with TRBD2. The receptor was derived from a man in his 70s with urothelial cancer. The starting material was PBMCs, obtained around atezolizumab (anti-PD-L1) treatment. The CDR3: CASSPQASGIGYEQYF. The CDR3 region has the DNA TGTGCCAGCTCACCCCAGGCTAGCGGGATAGGCTACGAGCAGTACTTC.